These T cell receptor beta chains were read from a single sample in a study of monozygotic twins with inflammatory bowel disease. TCRdb re-analyzed the 5' RACE reads; it lists each CDR3 protein once, without DNA. The sample holds around 450,000 distinct CDR3 sequences. The sample comprised blood. Receptors originate from a human donor with ulcerative colitis or Crohn's disease, or a healthy co-twin of an affected twin (not recorded which). Both conserved end residues are part of each CDR3.

v_gene: TRBV12-3/TRBV12-4
j_gene: TRBJ1-2
CDR3aa: CASSFFGDGYTF

v_gene: TRBV6-1
j_gene: TRBJ2-2
CDR3aa: CASSEFARGGDGELFF

v_gene: TRBV2
j_gene: TRBJ2-5
CDR3aa: CASSAQALVGRETQYF

v_gene: TRBV28
j_gene: TRBJ1-2
CDR3aa: CASSRQQAGPYGYTF

v_gene: TRBV6-1
j_gene: TRBJ2-7
CDR3aa: CASRDGFGTKTYEQYF

v_gene: TRBV15
j_gene: TRBJ2-5
CDR3aa: CATSSPHRGREMTQYF

v_gene: TRBV20-1
j_gene: TRBJ2-1
CDR3aa: CSAREGSIIPNEQFF

v_gene: TRBV10-3
j_gene: TRBJ2-7
CDR3aa: CAISDGLEQYF

v_gene: TRBV9
j_gene: TRBJ2-5
CDR3aa: CASSVDQGRETQYF

v_gene: TRBV20-1
j_gene: TRBJ1-2
CDR3aa: CSAPPRGVVNYGYTF

v_gene: TRBV5-1
j_gene: TRBJ2-7
CDR3aa: CASSSPDYSYEQYF

v_gene: TRBV6-1
j_gene: TRBJ1-4
CDR3aa: CASTNRFSPGLNEKLFF

v_gene: TRBV19
j_gene: TRBJ1-2
CDR3aa: CASMEEKRGYGYTF

v_gene: TRBV19
j_gene: TRBJ2-1
CDR3aa: CASTPVVGQGIGEQFF

v_gene: TRBV12-3/TRBV12-4
j_gene: TRBJ2-7
CDR3aa: CASSSGAAGYEQYF

v_gene: TRBV9
j_gene: TRBJ2-5
CDR3aa: CASSVGGETQYF

v_gene: TRBV19
j_gene: TRBJ2-7
CDR3aa: CASSSTSGASYEQYF

v_gene: TRBV15
j_gene: TRBJ2-2
CDR3aa: CATVEGTNTGELFF

v_gene: TRBV28
j_gene: TRBJ1-1
CDR3aa: CASKKGPNTEAFF

v_gene: TRBV7-2
j_gene: TRBJ2-7
CDR3aa: CASSPVGGFYEQYF

v_gene: TRBV2
j_gene: TRBJ1-5
CDR3aa: CASREQGAPNQPQHF

v_gene: TRBV12-3/TRBV12-4
j_gene: TRBJ2-1
CDR3aa: CASSPGQTYNEQFF

v_gene: TRBV5-6
j_gene: TRBJ1-2
CDR3aa: CASSFISNYGYTF

v_gene: TRBV30
j_gene: TRBJ2-1
CDR3aa: CAWSAAWGSYNEQFF

v_gene: TRBV20-1
j_gene: TRBJ2-7
CDR3aa: CSARDPYASGNSYEQYF

v_gene: TRBV6-1
j_gene: TRBJ1-5
CDR3aa: CASSRTGTGDQPQHF

v_gene: TRBV12-3/TRBV12-4
j_gene: TRBJ2-7
CDR3aa: CASTFSGSYEQYF

v_gene: TRBV29-1
j_gene: TRBJ2-3
CDR3aa: CSVDPRSTDTQYF

v_gene: TRBV7-9
j_gene: TRBJ2-2
CDR3aa: CASSFGAGVYTGELFF

v_gene: TRBV20-1
j_gene: TRBJ2-1
CDR3aa: CSARSPAANNEQFF

v_gene: TRBV6-5
j_gene: TRBJ1-3
CDR3aa: CASSYSWTESGNTIYF

v_gene: TRBV7-8
j_gene: TRBJ2-7
CDR3aa: CASSLNRGQLSSSYEQYF